A single sample is the source of the 20 T cell receptor beta chains below, sequenced in a study of regulatory T cells in long-lasting Graves disease. Construction of the TCR beta libraries employed iRepertoire HTBI primers in conjunction with Arm-PCR of CDR3 regions. A single record per CDR3 protein comes from TCRdb applying MiXCR to the multiplex PCR reads. The sample holds hundreds of thousands of distinct CDR3 sequences, roughly a fifth seen once. Time point here: persistent/refractory GD, antithyroid drugs over 5 years with positive TRAb. TCR sequences were obtained from RNA taken from PBMCs. This sample comprised peripheral blood mononuclear cells (PBMCs), obtained when the disease was refractory, from a patient treated with antithyroid drugs. Source of these receptors: a female donor with Graves disease.

There are a few counts of this clonotype. This chain connects TRBV11-2 to TRBJ2-4, with D hard to call. The germline V gene has CDR1 SGHAT and CDR2 FQNNGV. The CDR3 runs to 12 residues. With 1 base removed from V and 5 bases from J, the gap between germline ends came to 3 bases. This chain's CDR3 is CASSLAQNIQYF. The CDR3 coding sequence is TGTGCCAGCAGCTTAGCACAAAACATTCAGTACTTC.

With respect to this clonotype: A clone one base away is much larger, so this may be a read error. The chain joins TRBV7-3 to TRBJ1-1, with 8 bases aligning to TRBD1. The trim removed 5 bases at V and 1 base at J, leaving 3 bases unmatched. Germline V gene data show CDR1 as SGHTA and CDR2 as FQGTGA. The CDR3 contains 14 residues. CDR3 in amino acids: CASSLDRENTEAFF. CDR3 DNA sequence: TGTGCCAGCAGCCTGGACAGGGAGAACACTGAAGCTTTCTTT.

This clonotype turned up a few times. This chain joins TRBV10-1 and TRBJ2-3; unclear D gene. Trimming removed 3 bases at V and 0 bases at J, with 10 bases between. CDR1 is WNHNN, CDR2 SYGVQD, per germline (reference sequence). The CDR3 consists of 15 residues. CDR3 nucleotide sequence: TGCGCCAGCAGTGACGGCGGAGCTAGCACAGATACGCAGTATTTT. Amino acids: CASSDGGASTDTQYF.

This clonotype has a count of ten or more. CDR3 sequence (DNA): TGCAGTGCTAGAATGTCGGGGAAACAAGAGACCCAGTACTTC. Protein: CSARMSGKQETQYF. The chain couples TRBV20-1 to TRBJ2-5, with a possible D match to TRBD2 (5 bases). V was cut by 2 bases and J by 2 bases, with 12 bases left in between. Per the germline V gene, CDR1 is DFQATT and CDR2 is SNEGSKA (reference sequence). This CDR3 region has 14 residues.

This clonotype was found a few times. V and J are TRBV9 and TRBJ1-6, with D possibly TRBD1 on 6 matching bases. Germline V gives CDR1 SGDLS, CDR2 YYNGEE. Trimming shortened V by 4 bases and J by 7 bases, and 15 bases separated the two germline ends. This CDR3 has 15 residues. CDR3 coding DNA: TGTGCCAGCAGCCCCCCAGGGGATTGGAATTCACCCCTCCACTTT. Its translation is CASSPPGDWNSPLHF.

This clonotype was seen repeatedly, ten times or more. The chain recombines TRBV28 with TRBJ1-1; 8 nucleotides match TRBD1. Germline CDR1 is MDHEN and CDR2 is SYDVKM. The V segment lost 5 bases and the J segment 1 base; nucleotides outside the gene matches: 6. The CDR3 spans 15 residues. CDR3 loop: CASSGSGTGNTEAFF. The CDR3 DNA follows: TGTGCCAGCAGTGGATCCGGGACAGGGAACACTGAAGCTTTCTTT.

This clonotype was seen many times. The CDR3 bases are TGTGCCAGCAACGATAGCAATCAGCCCCAGCATTTT. Translated: CASNDSNQPQHF. The J gene is TRBJ1-5, the V gene TRBV6-1; D not certain. CDR3 length equals 12 residues. CDR1 MNHNS and CDR2 SASEGT come from the germline V gene. V lost 7 bases, J lost 0 bases, and 4 bases lay in between.

The chain joins TRBV5-1 to TRBJ1-2; no firm D call. This CDR3 contains 14 residues. Trimming shortened V by 0 bases and J by 5 bases, and 11 bases separated the two germline ends. Germline V CDR1 and CDR2: SGHRS, YFSETQ. The CDR3 protein is CASSLETATYGYTF. The CDR3 region has the DNA TGCGCCAGCAGCTTGGAAACAGCCACTTATGGCTACACCTTC. Variable domain in full (rest from reference TRBV5-1 and TRBJ1-2): KAGVTQTPRYLIKTRGQQVTLSCSPISGHRSVSWYQQTPGQGLQFLFEYFSETQRNKGNFPGRFSGRQFSNSRSEMNVSTLELGDSALYLCASSLETATYGYTFGSGTRLTVV.

The chain joins TRBV3-1 to TRBJ2-2, with 9 bases aligning to TRBD2. Per the germline V gene, CDR1 is LGHDT and CDR2 is YNNKEL (reference sequence). V lost 4 bases, J lost 5 bases, and 8 bases stayed unmatched. The CDR3 is 16 amino acids. The CDR3 sequence is CASSPPAAGGTGELFF. In DNA, the CDR3 is TGTGCCAGCAGCCCACCCGCGGCGGGAGGGACCGGGGAGCTGTTTTTT.

The rearrangement uses TRBV2 and TRBJ2-3, with 12 positions matching TRBD2. Germline V gene data show CDR1 as SNHLY and CDR2 as FYNNEI. The CDR3 covers 15 residues. Losses at the gene ends were 11 bases for V and 2 bases for J; bases not matched to a gene: 8. The chain's CDR3 is CAAPGTSGPTDTQYF. CDR3 coding DNA: TGTGCCGCCCCCGGGACTAGCGGGCCCACAGATACGCAGTATTTT. The variable domain in full, completed from reference TRBV2 and TRBJ2-3, reads EPEVTQTPSHQVTQMGQEVILRCVPISNHLYFYWYRQILGQKVEFLVSFYNNEISEKSEIFDDQFSVERPDGSNFTLKIRSTKLEDSAMYFCAAPGTSGPTDTQYFGPGTRLTVL.

This clonotype was seen at least ten times. The chain recombines TRBV20-1 with TRBJ2-7, with TRBD1 identical over 8 bases. Trimming removed 0 bases from V and 6 bases from J; junction bases left unmatched: 7. The CDR3 is 14 residues long. CDR1 and CDR2 (germline): DFQATT, SNEGSKA (reference sequence). The CDR3, as DNA: TGCAGTGCTAGAGAGGGCAGGGGGCCGTTCGAGCAGTACTTC. Its translation: CSAREGRGPFEQYF.

This clonotype has at least ten counts. This may be a read error: a much more frequent sequence differs by one nucleotide. V gene TRBV6-1 combines with J gene TRBJ1-5; TRBD1 matches at 9 bases. Germline values: CDR1 MNHNS, CDR2 SASEGT. This CDR3 has 14 amino acids. Trimming at V came to 6 bases and at J to 2 bases, leaving 2 bases not matched to a gene. The CDR3 sequence is CASRRTGGNQPQHF. The CDR3, as DNA: TGTGCCAGCAGGCGGACAGGGGGCAATCAGCCCCAGCATTTT.

The chain links TRBV30 to TRBJ2-6; D gene unclear. V shed 5 bases and J shed 0 bases, with 5 bases lying between them. Germline V gene sequence: CDR1 GTSNPN, CDR2 SVGIG (reference sequence). This CDR3 is built from 13 residues. CDR3 DNA: TGTGCCTGGGGTGGCTCTGGGGCCAACGTCCTGACTTTC. Its protein is CAWGGSGANVLTF.

This clonotype was observed many times. The chain has TRBV12-3 or TRBV12-4 and TRBJ2-5, with 8 bases identical to TRBD2. Losses at the gene ends were 6 bases for V and 4 bases for J; bases not matched to a gene: 7. The CDR3 is 14 amino acids. CDR3 bases: TGTGCCAGCAGCTTGGCGGGAGGAATAGAGACCCAGTACTTC. Translation gives CASSLAGGIETQYF.

The sample holds many counts of this clonotype. The J gene is TRBJ2-2, the V gene TRBV19; maybe TRBD2 (5 bases). This CDR3 spans 17 amino acids. Germline loops: CDR1 LNHDA, CDR2 SQIVND (reference sequence). V lost 3 bases, J lost 5 bases, and 19 bases lay in between. CDR3 nucleotide sequence: TGTGCCAGTAGTATTCGACTGACGGAGGTTGGGACCGGGGAGCTGTTTTTT. Amino acids: CASSIRLTEVGTGELFF.

The sample holds a few counts of this clonotype. The V and J genes are TRBV6-1 and TRBJ1-5; 7 positions match TRBD1. Trimming cost V 6 bases and J 2 bases; bases outside gene matches: 4. Looked up from germline, CDR1 is MNHNS and CDR2 is SASEGT. The CDR3 is 14 amino acids. The CDR3 nucleotides read TGTGCCAGCAGAGATCAGGGGGGCAATCAGCCCCAGCATTTT. Protein: CASRDQGGNQPQHF.

This clonotype was seen only a few times. The CDR3 region has the DNA TGTGCCAGCAGCTCACCGGAGAGGATAGACATTCAGTACTTC. Protein sequence: CASSSPERIDIQYF. This sequence joins TRBV5-6 and TRBJ2-4; the D is unclear. The germline gives CDR1 SGHDT, CDR2 YYEEEE. The CDR3 extends over 14 amino acids. Trimming removed 3 bases at V and 8 bases at J, with 15 bases between.

This clonotype showed up many times. The V call is TRBV12-3 or TRBV12-4, the J call TRBJ1-2; D call uncertain. Between the trimmed V and J ends, which lost 5 bases and 5 bases, there was a span of 18 bases. This CDR3 is 15 amino acids long. The CDR3 DNA is TGTGCCAGCAGTCGGCATTTAGACGTGGGGTATGGCTACACCTTC. Translation gives CASSRHLDVGYGYTF.

This clonotype was seen at least ten times. The chain carries TRBV19 and TRBJ1-5, with 8 bases matching TRBD1. V lost 4 bases to trimming and J lost 4 bases; unmatched junction nucleotides: 12. Germline V gives CDR1 LNHDA, CDR2 SQIVND (reference sequence). This CDR3 region has 17 residues. Here the CDR3 DNA reads TGTGCCAGTAGTACCGAGGGCGCGGGACAGGTTAATCAGCCCCAGCATTTT. This gives the protein CASSTEGAGQVNQPQHF. The full variable domain, rest sourced from reference TRBV19 and TRBJ1-5, is DGGITQSPKYLFRKEGQNVTLSCEQNLNHDAMYWYRQDPGQGLRLIYYSQIVNDFQKGDIAEGYSVSREKKESFPLTVTSAQKNPTAFYLCASSTEGAGQVNQPQHFGDGTRLSIL.

On this clonotype itself: Just one base apart from a much larger clone, this may be a read error. The chain uses TRBV28 and TRBJ1-1, with a possible D match to TRBD1 (5 bases). V shed 3 bases and J shed 2 bases, with 22 bases lying between them. The CDR3 is made up of 18 amino acids. The V gene's germline CDR1 is MDHEN and CDR2 SYDVKM. In DNA, the CDR3 is TGTGCCAGCAGTTTGCTCTATCGGGGACCAGGACATAACACTGAAGCTTTCTTT. Translation: CASSLLYRGPGHNTEAFF. Combining the CDR3 with reference TRBV28 and TRBJ1-1 gives the whole variable domain DVKVTQSSRYLVKRTGEKVFLECVQDMDHENMFWYRQDPGLGLRLIYFSYDVKMKEKGDIPEGYSVSREKKERFSLILESASTNQTSMYLCASSLLYRGPGHNTEAFFGQGTRLTVV.